Given below is one T cell receptor beta chain in context. Its antigen is unidentified. The data stem from a study of siplizumab effects on memory and regulatory T cells. Naive, memory, effector memory and TEMRA subsets that were unstimulated underwent sequencing in a few donor pairs. Germline CDR1 reads MNHNS; CDR2 reads SASEGT. The CDR3 is 14 amino acids. Trimming pared 7 bases from V and 0 bases from J, leaving 12 bases between. Clones were sequenced by immunoSEQ multiplex PCR, and TCRdb holds only the in-frame ones, with some missing. The repertoire holds about 27,000 clones, 84% seen once, with approximately 26% in the top ten. Study-wide points: Among alloreactive clones, only a minor fraction mapped to unstimulated subsets.

This chain connects TRBV6-1 to TRBJ1-1, with D hard to call. This clonotype originated in a human donor in good health. Sequencing was performed on memory CD4+ T cells sorted from blood. In DNA form, the CDR3 reads TGTGCCAGCACCGAGAGACTCCTGAACACTGAAGCTTTCTTT. It yields the protein CASTERLLNTEAFF.